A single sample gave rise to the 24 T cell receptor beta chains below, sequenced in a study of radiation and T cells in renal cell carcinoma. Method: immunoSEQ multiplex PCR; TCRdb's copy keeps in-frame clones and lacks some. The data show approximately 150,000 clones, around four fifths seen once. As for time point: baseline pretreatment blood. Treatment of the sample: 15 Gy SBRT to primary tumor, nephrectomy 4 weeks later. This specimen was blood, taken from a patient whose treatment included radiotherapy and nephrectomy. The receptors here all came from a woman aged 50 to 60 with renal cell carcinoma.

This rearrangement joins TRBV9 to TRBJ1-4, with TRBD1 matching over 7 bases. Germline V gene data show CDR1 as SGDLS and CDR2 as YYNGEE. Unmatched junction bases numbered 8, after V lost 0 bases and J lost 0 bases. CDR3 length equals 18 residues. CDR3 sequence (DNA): TGTGCCAGCAGCGTAGGGACAGGCAGGCCGACAACTAATGAAAAACTGTTTTTT. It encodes CASSVGTGRPTTNEKLFF.

DNA for the CDR3: TGTGCCAGCAGGGAGGGGTTTCGGGACTACGAGCAGTACTTC. This translates into CASREGFRDYEQYF. The chain joins TRBV2 to TRBJ2-7; D may be TRBD2 (6 bases). CDR1 SNHLY and CDR2 FYNNEI come from the germline V gene. Trimming shortened V by 6 bases and J by 3 bases, and 15 bases separated the two germline ends. CDR3 length: 14 residues.

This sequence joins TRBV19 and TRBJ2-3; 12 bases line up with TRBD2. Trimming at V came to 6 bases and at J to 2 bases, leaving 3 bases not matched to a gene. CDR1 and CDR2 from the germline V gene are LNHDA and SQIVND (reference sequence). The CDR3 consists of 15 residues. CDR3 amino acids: CASSLAGGDTDTQYF. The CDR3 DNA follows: TGTGCCAGTAGCCTAGCGGGGGGGGACACAGATACGCAGTATTTT.

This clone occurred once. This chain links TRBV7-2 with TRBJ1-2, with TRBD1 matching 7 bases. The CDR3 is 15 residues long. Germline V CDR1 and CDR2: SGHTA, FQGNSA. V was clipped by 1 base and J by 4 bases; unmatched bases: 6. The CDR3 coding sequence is TGTGCCAGCAGCTTAGTCGTAGGGGGCGGCTATGGCTACACCTTC. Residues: CASSLVVGGGYGYTF.

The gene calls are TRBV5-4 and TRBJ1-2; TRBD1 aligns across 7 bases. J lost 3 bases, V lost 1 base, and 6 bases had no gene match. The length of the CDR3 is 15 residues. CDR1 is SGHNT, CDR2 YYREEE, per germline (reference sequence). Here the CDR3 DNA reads TGTGCCAGCAGCTTGCTTCAGGGGGAGTACTATGGCTACACCTTC. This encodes CASSLLQGEYYGYTF. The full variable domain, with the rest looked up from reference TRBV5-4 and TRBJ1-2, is ETGVTQSPTHLIKTRGQQVTLRCSSQSGHNTVSWYQQALGQGPQFIFQYYREEENGRGNFPPRFSGLQFPNYSSELNVNALELDDSALYLCASSLLQGEYYGYTFGSGTRLTVV.

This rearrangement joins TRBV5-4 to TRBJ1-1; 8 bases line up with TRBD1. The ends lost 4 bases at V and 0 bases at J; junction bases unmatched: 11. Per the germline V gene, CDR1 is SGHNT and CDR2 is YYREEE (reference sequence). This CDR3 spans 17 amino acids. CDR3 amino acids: CASSPGQAYFMNTEAFF. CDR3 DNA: TGTGCCAGCAGCCCGGGACAGGCCTATTTCATGAACACTGAAGCTTTCTTT.

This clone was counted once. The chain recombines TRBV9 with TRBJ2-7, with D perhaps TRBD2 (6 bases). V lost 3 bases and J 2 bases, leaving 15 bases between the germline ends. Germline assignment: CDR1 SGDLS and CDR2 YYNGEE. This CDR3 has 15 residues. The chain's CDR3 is CASSGRDGGTYEQYF. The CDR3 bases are TGTGCCAGCAGCGGCAGGGACGGAGGGACCTACGAGCAGTACTTC.

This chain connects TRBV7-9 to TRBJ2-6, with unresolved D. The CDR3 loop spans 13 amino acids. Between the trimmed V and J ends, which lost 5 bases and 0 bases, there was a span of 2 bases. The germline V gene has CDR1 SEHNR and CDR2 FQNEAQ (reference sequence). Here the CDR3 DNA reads TGTGCCAGCAGCGTCTCTGGGGCCAACGTCCTGACTTTC. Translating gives CASSVSGANVLTF. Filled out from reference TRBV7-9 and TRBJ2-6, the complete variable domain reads DTGVSQNPRHKITKRGQNVTFRCDPISEHNRLYWYRQTLGQGPEFLTYFQNEAQLEKSRLLSDRFSAERPKGSFSTLEIQRTEQGDSAMYLCASSVSGANVLTFGAGSRLTVL.

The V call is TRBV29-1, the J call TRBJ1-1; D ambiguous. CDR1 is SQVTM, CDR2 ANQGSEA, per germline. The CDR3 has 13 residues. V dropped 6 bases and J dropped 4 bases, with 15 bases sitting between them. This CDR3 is CSVGRRMVTEAFF. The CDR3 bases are TGCAGCGTCGGACGGAGGATGGTCACTGAAGCTTTCTTT.

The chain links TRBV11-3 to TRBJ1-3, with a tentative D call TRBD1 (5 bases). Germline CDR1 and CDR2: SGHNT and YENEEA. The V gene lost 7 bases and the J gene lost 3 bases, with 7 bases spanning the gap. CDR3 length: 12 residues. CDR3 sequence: CASKGVGNTIYF. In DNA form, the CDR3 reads TGTGCCAGCAAAGGGGTTGGAAACACCATATATTTT.

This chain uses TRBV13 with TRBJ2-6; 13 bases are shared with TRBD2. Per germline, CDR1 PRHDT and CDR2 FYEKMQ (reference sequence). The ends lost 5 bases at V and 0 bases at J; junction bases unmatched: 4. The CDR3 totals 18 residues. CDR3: CASSPTSGRISGANVLTF. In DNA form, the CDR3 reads TGTGCCAGCAGCCCGACTAGCGGGAGGATCTCTGGGGCCAACGTCCTGACTTTC. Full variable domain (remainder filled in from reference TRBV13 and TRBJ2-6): AAGVIQSPRHLIKEKRETATLKCYPIPRHDTVYWYQQGPGQDPQFLISFYEKMQSDKGSIPDRFSAQQFSDYHSELNMSSLELGDSALYFCASSPTSGRISGANVLTFGAGSRLTVL.

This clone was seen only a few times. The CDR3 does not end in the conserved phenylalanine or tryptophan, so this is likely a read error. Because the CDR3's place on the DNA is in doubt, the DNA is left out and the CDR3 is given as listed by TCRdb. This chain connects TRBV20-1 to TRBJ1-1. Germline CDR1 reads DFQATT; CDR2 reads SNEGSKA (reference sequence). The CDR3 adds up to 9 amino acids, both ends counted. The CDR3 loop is CSASPIVIL.

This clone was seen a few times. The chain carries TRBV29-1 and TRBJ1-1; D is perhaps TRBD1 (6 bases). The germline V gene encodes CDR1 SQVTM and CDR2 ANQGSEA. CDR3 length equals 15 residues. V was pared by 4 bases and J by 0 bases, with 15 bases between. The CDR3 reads CSVGHEGEMNTEAFF. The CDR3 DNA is TGCAGCGTTGGACATGAGGGGGAAATGAACACTGAAGCTTTCTTT.

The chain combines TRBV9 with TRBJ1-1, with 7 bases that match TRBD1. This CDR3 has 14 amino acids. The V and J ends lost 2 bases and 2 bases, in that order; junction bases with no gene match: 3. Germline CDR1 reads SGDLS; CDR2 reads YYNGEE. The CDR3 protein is CASSVKGANTEAFF. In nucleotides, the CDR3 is TGTGCCAGCAGCGTTAAGGGGGCAAACACTGAAGCTTTCTTT.

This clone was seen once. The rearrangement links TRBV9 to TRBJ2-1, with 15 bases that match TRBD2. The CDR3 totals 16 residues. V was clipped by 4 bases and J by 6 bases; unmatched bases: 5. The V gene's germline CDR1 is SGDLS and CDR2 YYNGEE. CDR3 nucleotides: TGTGCCAGCAGCCTCGGACTAGCGGGAGGGCCCAATGAGCAGTTCTTC. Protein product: CASSLGLAGGPNEQFF.

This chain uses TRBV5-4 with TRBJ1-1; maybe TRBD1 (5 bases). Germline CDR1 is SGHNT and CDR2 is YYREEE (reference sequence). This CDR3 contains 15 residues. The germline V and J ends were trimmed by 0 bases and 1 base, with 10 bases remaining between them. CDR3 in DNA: TGTGCCAGCAGCTTGGGGGGCTTGGCGAACACTGAAGCTTTCTTT. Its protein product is CASSLGGLANTEAFF.

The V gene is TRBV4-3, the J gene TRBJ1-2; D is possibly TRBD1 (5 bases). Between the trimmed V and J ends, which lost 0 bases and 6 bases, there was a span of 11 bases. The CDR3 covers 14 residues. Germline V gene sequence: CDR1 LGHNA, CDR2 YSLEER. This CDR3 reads CASSQEAGLNGYTF. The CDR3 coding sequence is TGCGCCAGCAGCCAAGAAGCGGGGCTCAATGGCTACACCTTC.

CDR3 coding DNA: TGTGCCAGCAGCGTACATAGCGGGGACTACACAGATACGCAGTATTTT. This sequence encodes CASSVHSGDYTDTQYF. The chain combines TRBV9 with TRBJ2-3; 8 bases fit TRBD2. The CDR3 has 16 amino acids. The J segment lost 2 bases and the V segment lost 1 base, leaving 6 bases of the junction unmatched. The germline V gene has CDR1 SGDLS and CDR2 YYNGEE.

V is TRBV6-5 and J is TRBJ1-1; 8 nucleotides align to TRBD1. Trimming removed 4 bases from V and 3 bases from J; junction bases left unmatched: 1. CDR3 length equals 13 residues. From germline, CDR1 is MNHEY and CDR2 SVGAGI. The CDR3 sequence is CASSLTGDTEAFF. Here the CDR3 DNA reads TGTGCCAGCAGTTTGACAGGGGACACTGAAGCTTTCTTT.

The CDR3 nucleotides are TGTGCCAGCAGAAGGGGGCGGGAAACCTCCTACGAGCAGTACTTC. Translation: CASRRGRETSYEQYF. This sequence joins TRBV7-2 and TRBJ2-7; TRBD1 is a possible D gene (7 bases). Deletions cut 6 bases from V and 0 bases from J, with 15 bases between. From germline, CDR1 is SGHTA and CDR2 FQGNSA. This CDR3 contains 15 residues.

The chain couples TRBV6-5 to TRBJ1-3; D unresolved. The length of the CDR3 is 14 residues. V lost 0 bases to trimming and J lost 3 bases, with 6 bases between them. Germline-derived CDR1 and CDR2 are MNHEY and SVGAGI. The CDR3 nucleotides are TGTGCCAGCAGTTACTCAGGGTTTGGAAACACCATATATTTT. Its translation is CASSYSGFGNTIYF.

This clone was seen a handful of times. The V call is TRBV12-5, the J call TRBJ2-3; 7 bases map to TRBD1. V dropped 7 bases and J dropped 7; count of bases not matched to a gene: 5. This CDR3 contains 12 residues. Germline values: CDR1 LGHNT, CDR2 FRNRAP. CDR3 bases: TGTGCTAGTGCCCAAGGGGGCAATACGCAGTATTTT. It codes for CASAQGGNTQYF.

As DNA, the CDR3 is TGTGCCAGCAGCTTAGGGCCCCGGACAGGGAGTGTCACCGGGGAGCTGTTTTTT. It specifies CASSLGPRTGSVTGELFF. V and J are TRBV7-8 and TRBJ2-2; 8 bases map to TRBD1. V lost 1 base and J lost 4; bases outside the gene matches: 11. CDR3 length equals 18 residues. Looked up from germline, CDR1 is SGHVS and CDR2 is FQNEAQ.

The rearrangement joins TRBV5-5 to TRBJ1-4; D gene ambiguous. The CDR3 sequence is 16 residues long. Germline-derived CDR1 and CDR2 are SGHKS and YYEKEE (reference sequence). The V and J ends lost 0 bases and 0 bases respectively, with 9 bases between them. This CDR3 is CASSLGVHATNEKLFF. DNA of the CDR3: TGTGCCAGCAGCTTGGGGGTTCATGCAACTAATGAAAAACTGTTTTTT.